This TCR beta chain originates from a study of blood T cell repertoires in COVID-19. As for the study in general: Collection of acute and convalescent COVID-19 samples took place in the United States, Italy and Spain. Nucleic acid was either cDNA or gDNA, and it came from T cells, B-cell-depleted T cells, or PBMCs.

The CDR3 has 16 amino acids. CDR1 and CDR2 from the germline V gene are LNHDA and SQIVND (reference sequence). Germline trimming cut 3 bases from V and 10 bases from J; bases unmatched to any gene: 14. As handled by the study authors: Nucleated cell counts were estimated from reference gene primer amplification. The assay was immunoSEQ multiplex PCR, and TCRdb's table has in-frame clones only and misses some. Clone size and the V and J calls come from that table; the DNA yielded D and trimming. Of about 31,000 clones listed, around 90% are singletons. The origin of this receptor is a woman in her forties with active or convalescent COVID-19. The sample taken for sequencing was peripheral blood. V gene TRBV19 combines with J gene TRBJ2-5; 10 bases map to TRBD2. The DNA of the CDR3 is TGTGCCAGTAGTATCAGCTGGGTCGGGACTAGCGTCGACCAGTACTTC. Translating it yields CASSISWVGTSVDQYF.